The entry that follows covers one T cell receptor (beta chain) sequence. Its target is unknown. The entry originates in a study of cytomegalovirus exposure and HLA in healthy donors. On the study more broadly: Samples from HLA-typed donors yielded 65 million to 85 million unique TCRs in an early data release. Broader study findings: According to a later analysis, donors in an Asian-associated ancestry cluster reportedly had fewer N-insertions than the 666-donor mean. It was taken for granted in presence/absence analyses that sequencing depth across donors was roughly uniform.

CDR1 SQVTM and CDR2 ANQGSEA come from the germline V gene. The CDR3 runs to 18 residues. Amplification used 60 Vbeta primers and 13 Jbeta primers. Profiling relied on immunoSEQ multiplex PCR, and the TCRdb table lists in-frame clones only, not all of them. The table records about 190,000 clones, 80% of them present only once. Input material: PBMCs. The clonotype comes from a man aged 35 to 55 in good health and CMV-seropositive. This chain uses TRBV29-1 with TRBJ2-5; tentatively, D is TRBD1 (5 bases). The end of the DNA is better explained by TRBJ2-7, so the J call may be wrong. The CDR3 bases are TGCAGCGTTGAAGATCTGATATACAGGCCAAGCCTCTCCTACGAGCAGTACTTC. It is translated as CSVEDLIYRPSLSYEQYF.